This TCR beta chain is drawn from a study of spatial heterogeneity in lung cancer. Study overall: Detection consistently yielded more beta chains than alpha chains.

A few counts support this clonotype. What it recognizes is unknown. On each TCR cDNA molecule, a unique molecular identifier was present. One entry per CDR3 protein, called by TCRdb with MiXCR from the 5' RACE reads. The sample yields thousands of distinct CDR3 sequences, approximately 10% seen once. Findings and limits, study-wide: It was found that expanded intratumoral alpha and beta TCR counts tracked tumor mutation counts.

Documented time point: sample taken at primary tumor resection. The receptor was isolated from a female donor with early-stage non-small cell lung cancer. The sample in question was lung tumor tissue, obtained at surgery.

DNA for the CDR3: TGCAGTGCTAGACTCGAAAAGGGACAGGGGGCAATTGAGCAGTTCTTC. Its translation: CSARLEKGQGAIEQFF. This chain links TRBV20-1 with TRBJ2-1, with 12 bases that match TRBD1. V was clipped by 2 bases and J by 9 bases; unmatched bases: 11. The length of the CDR3 is 16 residues. Germline V gene data show CDR1 as DFQATT and CDR2 as SNEGSKA (reference sequence).